The clone carrying this T cell receptor (beta chain) was seen a handful of times. The sample is drawn from a study of graft-versus-host responses after intestinal transplantation. Researchers placed 200,000 CFSE-labeled responder cells in culture with 200,000 irradiated, violet-dye-labeled stimulator cells. CDR1 SGHKS and CDR2 YYEKEE come from the germline V gene (reference sequence). This CDR3 has 14 amino acids. V was trimmed by 6 bases and J by 7 bases, leaving 19 bases between them. Using immunoSEQ multiplex PCR, the repertoire was profiled, and TCRdb retains in-frame clones only, with some absent. The table shows 11,000 to 15,000 clones, with around 40% occurring only once.

This TCR was recovered from a human patient who received an intestinal transplant. The sample consisted of alloreactive CD4+ T cells from a mixed lymphocyte reaction culture, taken before intestinal transplant. Subset specified: CFSE-low proliferating T cells sorted from roughly 6-day pre-transplant mixed lymphocyte reaction (GvH or HvG direction). The chain recombines TRBV5-5 with TRBJ1-2; D is undetermined. CDR3 sequence: CASTTMVGVGGYTF. CDR3 DNA sequence: TGTGCCAGCACGACTATGGTCGGGGTGGGTGGCTACACCTTC.